This T cell receptor beta chain was sequenced in a study of T cells after yellow fever vaccination. Ten or more counts support this clonotype. The 5'RACE template-switching step produced TCR cDNA and added a universal primer site and UMIs. MiXCR, applied by TCRdb to the 5' RACE reads, yields one record per CDR3 protein. The sample comprises about 340,000 distinct CDR3 sequences, about an eighth of which are singletons, and around 3% rests with the top ten. This TCR was sampled from a man aged 18 to 29 who received the YFV17D yellow fever vaccine. The sequenced sample was CD4+ T cells sorted from PBMCs, obtained 15 days after the yellow fever booster vaccination.

Here the CDR3 reads CAISVAGWATEAFF. Here the CDR3 DNA reads TGTGCCATCAGTGTTGCGGGGTGGGCAACTGAAGCTTTCTTT. The chain uses TRBV10-3 and TRBJ1-1, with unresolved D. The CDR3 is 14 residues long. Germline V lookup: CDR1 ENHRY, CDR2 SYGVKD. V was clipped by 4 bases and J by 5 bases, with 14 bases between them.